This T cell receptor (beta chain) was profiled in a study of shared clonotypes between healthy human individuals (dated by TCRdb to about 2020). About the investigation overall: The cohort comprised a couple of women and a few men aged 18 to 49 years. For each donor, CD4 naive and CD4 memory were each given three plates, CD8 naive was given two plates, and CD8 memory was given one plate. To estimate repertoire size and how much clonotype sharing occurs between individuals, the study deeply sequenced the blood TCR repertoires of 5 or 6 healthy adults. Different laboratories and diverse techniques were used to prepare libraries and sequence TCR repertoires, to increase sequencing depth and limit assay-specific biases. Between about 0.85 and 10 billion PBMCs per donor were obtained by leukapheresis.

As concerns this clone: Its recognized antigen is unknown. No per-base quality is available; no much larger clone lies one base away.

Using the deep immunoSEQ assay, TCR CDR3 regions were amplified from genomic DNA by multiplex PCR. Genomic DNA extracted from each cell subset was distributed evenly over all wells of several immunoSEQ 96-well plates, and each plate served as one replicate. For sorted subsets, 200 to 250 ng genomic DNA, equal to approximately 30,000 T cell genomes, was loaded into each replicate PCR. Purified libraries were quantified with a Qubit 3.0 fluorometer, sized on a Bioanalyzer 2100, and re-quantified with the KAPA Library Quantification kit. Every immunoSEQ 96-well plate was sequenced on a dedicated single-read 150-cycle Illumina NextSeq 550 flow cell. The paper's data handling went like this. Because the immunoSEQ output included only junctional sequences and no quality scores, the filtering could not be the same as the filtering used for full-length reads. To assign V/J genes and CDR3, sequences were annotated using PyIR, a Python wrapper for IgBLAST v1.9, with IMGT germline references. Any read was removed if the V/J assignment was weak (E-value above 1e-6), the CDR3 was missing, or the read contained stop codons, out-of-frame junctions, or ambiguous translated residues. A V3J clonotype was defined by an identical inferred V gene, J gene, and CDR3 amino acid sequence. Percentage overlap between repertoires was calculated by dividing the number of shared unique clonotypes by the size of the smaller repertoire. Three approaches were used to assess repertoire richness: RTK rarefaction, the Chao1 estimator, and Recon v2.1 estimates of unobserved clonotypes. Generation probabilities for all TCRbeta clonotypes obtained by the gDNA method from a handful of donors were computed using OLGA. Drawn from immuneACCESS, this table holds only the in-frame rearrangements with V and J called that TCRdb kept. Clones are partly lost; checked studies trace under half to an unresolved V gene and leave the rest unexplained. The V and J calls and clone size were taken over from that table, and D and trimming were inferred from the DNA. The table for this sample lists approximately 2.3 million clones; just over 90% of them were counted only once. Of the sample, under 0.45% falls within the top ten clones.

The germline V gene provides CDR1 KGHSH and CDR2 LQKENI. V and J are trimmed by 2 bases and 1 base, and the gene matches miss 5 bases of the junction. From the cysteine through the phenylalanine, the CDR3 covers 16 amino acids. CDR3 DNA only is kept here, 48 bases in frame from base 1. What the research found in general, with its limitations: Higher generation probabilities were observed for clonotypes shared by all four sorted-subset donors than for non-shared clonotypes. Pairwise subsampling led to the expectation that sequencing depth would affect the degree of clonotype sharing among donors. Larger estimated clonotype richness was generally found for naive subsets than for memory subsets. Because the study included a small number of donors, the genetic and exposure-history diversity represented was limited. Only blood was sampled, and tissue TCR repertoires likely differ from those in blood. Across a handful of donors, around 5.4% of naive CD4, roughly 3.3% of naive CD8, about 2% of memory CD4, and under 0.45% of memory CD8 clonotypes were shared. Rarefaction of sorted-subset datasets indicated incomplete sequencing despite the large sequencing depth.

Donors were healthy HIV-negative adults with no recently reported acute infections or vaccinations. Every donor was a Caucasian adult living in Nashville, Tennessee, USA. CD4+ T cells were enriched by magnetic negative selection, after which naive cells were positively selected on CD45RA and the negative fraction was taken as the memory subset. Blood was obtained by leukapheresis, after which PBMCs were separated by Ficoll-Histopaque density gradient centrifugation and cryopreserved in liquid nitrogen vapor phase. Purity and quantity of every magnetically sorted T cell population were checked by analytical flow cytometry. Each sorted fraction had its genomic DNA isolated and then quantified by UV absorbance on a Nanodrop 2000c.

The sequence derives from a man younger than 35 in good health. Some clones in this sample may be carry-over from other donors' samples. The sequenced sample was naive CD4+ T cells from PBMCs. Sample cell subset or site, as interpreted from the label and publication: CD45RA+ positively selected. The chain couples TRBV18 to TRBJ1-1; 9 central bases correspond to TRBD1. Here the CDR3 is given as CASSPIAGQGNTEAFF. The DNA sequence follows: TGTGCCAGCTCACCAATCGCGGGACAGGGGAACACTGAAGCTTTCTTT.